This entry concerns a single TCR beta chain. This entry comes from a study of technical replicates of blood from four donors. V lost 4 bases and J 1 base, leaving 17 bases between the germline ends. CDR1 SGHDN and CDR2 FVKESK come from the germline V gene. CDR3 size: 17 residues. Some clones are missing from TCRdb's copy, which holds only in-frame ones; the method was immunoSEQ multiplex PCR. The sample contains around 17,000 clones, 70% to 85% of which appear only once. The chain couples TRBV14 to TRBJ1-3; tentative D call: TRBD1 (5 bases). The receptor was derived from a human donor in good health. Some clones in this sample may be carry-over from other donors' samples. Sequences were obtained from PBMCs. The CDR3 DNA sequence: TGTGCCAGCAGCCCAGACGCGGGACTCCTGTCTGGAAACACCATATATTTT. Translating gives CASSPDAGLLSGNTIYF.